This T cell receptor beta chain derives from a study of blood T cell repertoires in COVID-19. The CDR3 covers 14 residues. V shed 4 bases and J shed 7 bases, with 14 bases lying between them. Germline V gene sequence: CDR1 MNHNY, CDR2 SVGAGI (reference sequence). Clones were sequenced by immunoSEQ multiplex PCR, and TCRdb holds only the in-frame ones, with some missing. The sample has over 150,000 clones, 86% seen once. The sequence was obtained from a man in his fifties or sixties with active or convalescent COVID-19. J is TRBJ2-1 and V is TRBV6-6, with D possibly being TRBD1 (6 bases). Sequencing was carried out using peripheral blood. The CDR3 DNA reads TGTGCCAGCAGTTCCCATGGGGGCGGGAATGAGCAGTTCTTC. This sequence encodes CASSSHGGGNEQFF.